This T cell receptor (beta chain) originates from a study of regulatory T cells in long-lasting Graves disease. Time point reported: persistent/refractory GD, antithyroid drugs over 5 years with positive TRAb. PBMCs were the source of the RNA used for TCR sequencing. This clonotype came up many times. Germline loops: CDR1 SGHTA, CDR2 FQGNSA. The junction had 3 bases not matched to a gene; V was cut back by 1 base and J by 3 bases. The CDR3 runs to 14 residues. Building the TCR beta libraries relied on iRepertoire HTBI primers, and CDR3 regions underwent Arm-PCR. In TCRdb, the multiplex PCR reads were re-called with MiXCR into one record per CDR3 protein. In the table there are 350,000 to 450,000 distinct CDR3 sequences, roughly 20% of which are singletons.

The TCR sequence derives from a female donor with Graves disease. This sequence joins TRBV7-2 and TRBJ2-7; 7 positions match TRBD2. The sample was peripheral blood mononuclear cells (PBMCs), taken when the disease was refractory, from a patient treated with antithyroid drugs. The CDR3 DNA is TGTGCCAGCAGCTTAGTCCTAGCGGACTACGAGCAGTACTTC. Its translation: CASSLVLADYEQYF.